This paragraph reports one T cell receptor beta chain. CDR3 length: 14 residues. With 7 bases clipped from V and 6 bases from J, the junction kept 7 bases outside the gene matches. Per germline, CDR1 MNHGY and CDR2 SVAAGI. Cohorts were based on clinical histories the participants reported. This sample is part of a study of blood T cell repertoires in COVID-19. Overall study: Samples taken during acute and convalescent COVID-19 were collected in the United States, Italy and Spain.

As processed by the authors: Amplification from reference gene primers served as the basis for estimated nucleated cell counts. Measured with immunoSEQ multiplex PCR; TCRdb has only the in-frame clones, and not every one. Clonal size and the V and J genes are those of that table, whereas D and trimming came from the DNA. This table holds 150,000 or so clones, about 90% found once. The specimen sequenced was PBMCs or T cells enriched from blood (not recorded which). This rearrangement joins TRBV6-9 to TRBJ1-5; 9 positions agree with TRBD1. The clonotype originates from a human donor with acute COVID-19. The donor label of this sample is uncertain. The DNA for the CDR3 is TGTGCCAGCACCATAGACAGGGGGTGTCAGCCCCAGCATTTT. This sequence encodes CASTIDRGCQPQHF.